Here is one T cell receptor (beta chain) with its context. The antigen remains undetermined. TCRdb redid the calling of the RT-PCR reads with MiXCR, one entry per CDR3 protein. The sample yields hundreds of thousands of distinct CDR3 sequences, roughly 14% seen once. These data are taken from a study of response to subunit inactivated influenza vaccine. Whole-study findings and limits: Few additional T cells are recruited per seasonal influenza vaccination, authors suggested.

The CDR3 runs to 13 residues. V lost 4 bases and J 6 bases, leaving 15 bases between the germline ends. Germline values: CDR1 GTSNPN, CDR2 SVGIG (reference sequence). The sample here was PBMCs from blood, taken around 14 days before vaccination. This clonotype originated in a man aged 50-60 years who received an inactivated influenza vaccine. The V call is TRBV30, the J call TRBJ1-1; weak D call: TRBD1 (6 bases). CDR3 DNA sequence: TGTGCCTGGACAGGGGATCTGATCGCTGAAGCTTTCTTT. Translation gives CAWTGDLIAEAFF.